Sequencing of this TCR beta chain was carried out in a study of blood T cell repertoires in COVID-19. Study-level information: From the United States, Italy and Spain came samples of acute and convalescent COVID-19. The analysed material was cDNA or gDNA that came from T cells, B-cell-depleted T cells, or PBMCs.

Per the study methods: How many nucleated cells were present was estimated from reference gene primer amplification. Only in-frame clones appear in the TCRdb table, and some are missing; sequencing was by immunoSEQ multiplex PCR. That table furnishes V, J and clone size, whereas the DNA furnished D and trimming. The sample includes 150,000 to 200,000 clones, 90% seen only once; the top ten take 0.53%. A single count supports this clone. There are 15 residues in the CDR3. The V gene's germline CDR1 is KGHSH and CDR2 LQKENI. With 0 bases removed from V and 7 bases from J, the gap between germline ends came to 13 bases.

Material for sequencing was peripheral blood. The origin of this receptor is a man in his fifties with acute or convalescent COVID-19. The chain carries TRBV18 and TRBJ2-4, with D perhaps TRBD1 (5 bases). The CDR3 reads CASSPPARQPNIQYF. The DNA of the CDR3 is TGTGCCAGCTCACCACCAGCTCGACAGCCGAACATTCAGTACTTC.